The clone carrying this TCR beta chain was observed once. Germline CDR1 and CDR2: SGHRS and YFSETQ. V shed 3 bases and J 2 bases; nucleotides not matched to a gene: 7. This CDR3 is built from 15 residues. This sample was taken from a study of technical replicates of blood from a few donors. This table comes from immunoSEQ multiplex PCR, and its TCRdb copy is limited to in-frame clones, with some not included. The table has some 83,000 clones, over 85% seen once. The chain links TRBV5-1 to TRBJ2-7, with 8 bases matching TRBD2. This clonotype originated in a human donor in good health. The sequenced material came from T cells isolated from PBMCs. The CDR3 protein is CASSSLAGSTYEQYF. The CDR3 region has the DNA TGCGCCAGCAGCTCCTTAGCGGGATCGACCTACGAGCAGTACTTC.